This passage covers 30 T cell receptor beta chains from one sample sequenced in a study of human T cells and chemical hapten exposure. MiXCR, applied by TCRdb to the RACE reads, yields one record per CDR3 protein. The sample yields fewer than 65,000 distinct CDR3 sequences, roughly 8.8% seen once. Time point in this sample: pre-sensitization, week 0. Treatment described: therapeutic diphenylcyclopropenone sensitization with weekly scalp DPC. The sample in question was whole blood, obtained in connection with sensitization to the hapten diphenylcyclopropenone (DPC). The receptors derive from a woman aged 40 to 50 with alopecia areata. Some clones in this sample may be carry-over from other donors' samples.

The table lists this clonotype with many counts. The chain is built from TRBV4-1 and TRBJ2-1; D perhaps matches TRBD2 (5 bases). Germline CDR1 MGHRA, CDR2 YSYEKL. The CDR3 consists of 18 residues. V lost 3 bases, J lost 0 bases, and 18 bases lay in between. CDR3 amino acids: CASSQIPPGEGSYNEQFF. Here the CDR3 DNA reads TGCGCCAGCAGCCAGATTCCCCCCGGGGAAGGCTCCTACAATGAGCAGTTCTTC.

This clonotype has ten or more counts. CDR3: CASSQEGVSTYEQYF. The CDR3 DNA sequence: TGTGCCAGCAGCCAAGAAGGTGTCAGCACCTACGAGCAGTACTTC. The genes are TRBV4-2 and TRBJ2-7; D unclear. Germline loops: CDR1 LGHNA, CDR2 YNFKEQ. Trimming took off 0 bases at V and 2 bases at J, with 11 bases between the two ends. The CDR3 length is 15 residues.

This clonotype was observed a handful of times. The gene calls are TRBV13 and TRBJ2-5; possibly TRBD2 for D (6 bases). Germline V gene sequence: CDR1 PRHDT, CDR2 FYEKMQ (reference sequence). Deletions cut 2 bases from V and 2 bases from J, with 12 bases between. The CDR3 runs to 15 residues. CDR3: CASSLKASVQETQYF. CDR3 DNA sequence: TGTGCCAGCAGCTTAAAGGCTAGCGTACAAGAGACCCAGTACTTC.

This clonotype was found many times. DNA for the CDR3: TGTGCCAGCAGCGCATGGGACAGCACCTACGAGCAGTACTTC. This codes for CASSAWDSTYEQYF. The chain carries TRBV7-8 and TRBJ2-7, with 7 bases aligning to TRBD1. Germline CDR1 is SGHVS and CDR2 is FQNEAQ. The trim removed 5 bases at V and 2 bases at J, leaving 6 bases unmatched. The CDR3 covers 14 residues. Looking up the rest from reference TRBV7-8 and TRBJ2-7 gives the full variable domain: GAGVSQSPRYKVAKRGQDVALRCDPISGHVSLFWYQQALGQGPEFLTYFQNEAQLDKSGLPSDRFFAERPEGSVSTLKIQRTQQEDSAVYLCASSAWDSTYEQYFGPGTRLTVT.

The CDR3 DNA sequence: TGTGCCAGCCGAGCAGGGGGCGACAATCAGCCCCAGCATTTT. Translated: CASRAGGDNQPQHF. The chain has TRBV28 and TRBJ1-5, with 8 positions matching TRBD1. The CDR3 covers 14 residues. Losses at the gene ends were 8 bases for V and 3 bases for J; bases not matched to a gene: 6. Germline CDR1 MDHEN, CDR2 SYDVKM.

The V and J genes are TRBV4-2 and TRBJ2-7; 7 nucleotides match TRBD2. The V gene end was trimmed by 4 bases and the J gene end by 2 bases; junction bases not matched to a gene: 11. Germline loops: CDR1 LGHNA, CDR2 YNFKEQ. The CDR3 is 16 residues long. The CDR3: CASSPSETGLPYEQYF. The CDR3, as DNA: TGTGCCAGCAGCCCGTCTGAAACGGGACTACCCTACGAGCAGTACTTC.

The chain carries TRBV2 and TRBJ1-1; D unclear. This CDR3 region has 14 residues. V dropped 6 bases and J dropped 1 base, with 12 bases sitting between them. CDR1 and CDR2 from the germline V gene are SNHLY and FYNNEI. CDR3 sequence (DNA): TGTGCCAGCAGCGGACCTAAGGCGAACACTGAAGCTTTCTTT. It translates to CASSGPKANTEAFF.

The sample holds many counts of this clonotype. The chain couples TRBV6-4 to TRBJ2-2; 13 nucleotides agree with TRBD2. Germline V gives CDR1 MRHNA, CDR2 SNTAGT. Trimming took 0 bases from V and 3 from J; bases not matched to a gene: 4. The CDR3 is made up of 18 amino acids. The CDR3 DNA follows: TGTGCCAGCAGTGACTCGACTAGCGGGGGGCCCGACACCGGGGAGCTGTTTTTT. This gives the protein CASSDSTSGGPDTGELFF.

V and J are TRBV9 and TRBJ1-1; D gene unclear. Germline V CDR1 and CDR2: SGDLS, YYNGEE. V lost 0 bases, J lost 8 bases, and 11 bases lay in between. This CDR3 is 13 amino acids long. The CDR3 loop is CASSVGSGSEAFF. The CDR3 bases are TGTGCCAGCAGCGTAGGATCTGGGAGCGAAGCTTTCTTT.

The J gene is TRBJ1-5, the V gene TRBV4-1, with D unresolved. The CDR3 consists of 15 residues. Germline loops: CDR1 MGHRA, CDR2 YSYEKL. Trimming shortened V by 0 bases and J by 9 bases, and 15 bases separated the two germline ends. CDR3 nucleotide sequence: TGCGCCAGCAGCCAAGATTTGGCAATCCCGGGGCCCCAGCATTTT. As protein: CASSQDLAIPGPQHF.

This clonotype was recorded many times. The CDR3 bases are TGTGCCAGCAGCGTTCAGCGGGGGGCCTACGAGCAGTACTTC. This encodes CASSVQRGAYEQYF. The V call is TRBV7-6, the J call TRBJ2-7, with 9 bases fitting TRBD2. Trimming removed 5 bases from V and 2 bases from J; junction bases left unmatched: 4. Germline values: CDR1 SGHVS, CDR2 FNYEAQ. This CDR3 region has 14 residues.

The rearrangement joins TRBV29-1 to TRBJ2-1; 13 bases map to TRBD2. Germline loops: CDR1 SQVTM, CDR2 ANQGSEA. CDR3 length: 17 residues. After removal of 7 bases from V and 2 bases from J, the junction contained 11 bases not matched to a gene. CDR3: CSGAGTSGVATYNEQFF. The CDR3 DNA is TGCAGCGGAGCCGGGACTAGCGGGGTCGCGACCTACAATGAGCAGTTCTTC.

Many counts were recorded for this clonotype. This chain uses TRBV4-1 with TRBJ1-1, with D hard to call. The V gene lost 0 bases and the J gene lost 8 bases, with 16 bases spanning the gap. The germline V gene has CDR1 MGHRA and CDR2 YSYEKL. The CDR3 loop spans 15 amino acids. The CDR3 DNA reads TGCGCCAGCAGCCAAGAGGCCGGGGTAATAGGGGAAGCTTTCTTT. Translating gives CASSQEAGVIGEAFF.

This clonotype was found many times. V usage is TRBV7-3 and J usage is TRBJ1-1, with 7 bases matching TRBD1. Looked up from germline, CDR1 is SGHTA and CDR2 is FQGTGA. V lost 3 bases to trimming and J lost 8 bases; unmatched junction nucleotides: 3. The CDR3 totals 12 residues. The CDR3 coding sequence is TGTGCCAGCAGCTTCGGGACAGAGGAAGCTTTCTTT. This encodes CASSFGTEEAFF.

This clonotype came up many times. This chain connects TRBV9 to TRBJ1-1; D unclear. CDR3 length: 14 residues. Germline-derived CDR1 and CDR2 are SGDLS and YYNGEE. V lost 0 bases and J lost 6, with 12 bases in between. The CDR3 region is CASSVERDRAEAFF. The CDR3 nucleotides are TGTGCCAGCAGCGTAGAGAGGGATCGGGCTGAAGCTTTCTTT.

This clonotype has more than one count but fewer than ten. The rearrangement joins TRBV7-2 to TRBJ1-4; TRBD1 is a possible D gene (5 bases). The CDR3 contains 16 residues. Germline assignment: CDR1 SGHTA and CDR2 FQGNSA. Trimming removed 5 bases from V and 1 base from J, with 14 bases in between. The CDR3 sequence: CASSRRAGRTNEKLFF. CDR3 nucleotides: TGTGCCAGCAGCCGCAGGGCTGGAAGAACTAATGAAAAACTGTTTTTT.

As DNA, the CDR3 is TGCAGTGCTAGGGTAGGGCATACGCAGTATTTT. Its translation is CSARVGHTQYF. The chain uses TRBV20-1 and TRBJ2-3; D unresolved. The CDR3 loop spans 11 amino acids. Germline V gives CDR1 DFQATT, CDR2 SNEGSKA (reference sequence). Trimming left V 3 bases short and J 7 bases short, with 8 bases between.

Many counts were recorded for this clonotype. V gene TRBV28 combines with J gene TRBJ1-2; D not resolved. The length of the CDR3 is 14 residues. V gave up 8 bases and J gave up 2 bases, with 15 bases separating them. Looked up from germline, CDR1 is MDHEN and CDR2 is SYDVKM. CDR3 amino acids: CASHRTPKNYGYTF. CDR3 in DNA: TGTGCCAGCCATCGGACTCCGAAAAACTATGGCTACACCTTC.

The chain joins TRBV4-2 to TRBJ2-7, with unresolved D. Germline V gene data show CDR1 as LGHNA and CDR2 as YNFKEQ. CDR3 length equals 15 residues. Trimming cost V 0 bases and J 2 bases, with 11 bases left between them. The CDR3 DNA is TGTGCCAGCAGCCAAGAACCCGGCGATCCCTACGAGCAGTACTTC. Amino acid sequence: CASSQEPGDPYEQYF.

Many counts were recorded for this clonotype. This chain connects TRBV5-1 to TRBJ1-1; D gene ambiguous. Germline V gene lookup returns CDR1 SGHRS and CDR2 YFSETQ. The length of the CDR3 is 14 residues. Trimming stripped 0 bases from V and 7 bases from J, with 13 bases between. The CDR3 spells CASSLGLRQDEAFF. Here the CDR3 DNA reads TGCGCCAGCAGCTTGGGACTAAGACAAGATGAAGCTTTCTTT.

This clonotype was recorded many times. V usage is TRBV19 and J usage is TRBJ1-1; D unclear. Germline loops: CDR1 LNHDA, CDR2 SQIVND (reference sequence). CDR3 size: 13 residues. V shed 5 bases and J shed 0 bases, with 7 bases lying between them. The CDR3 DNA follows: TGTGCCAGTAGTGCCCGCTTGAACACTGAAGCTTTCTTT. Its protein is CASSARLNTEAFF.

This clonotype appeared many times. The V call is TRBV5-1, the J call TRBJ1-3; 9 nucleotides align to TRBD1. V was pared by 0 bases and J by 2 bases, with 0 bases of the junction left unmatched. The CDR3 extends over 15 amino acids. The germline V gene has CDR1 SGHRS and CDR2 YFSETQ. CDR3 bases: TGCGCCAGCAGCTTGGGGACAGGGGCTGGAAACACCATATATTTT. As protein: CASSLGTGAGNTIYF.

This clonotype occurred once. The chain has TRBV29-1 and TRBJ2-5, with 8 bases lining up with TRBD1. After removal of 4 bases from V and 2 bases from J, the junction contained 0 bases not matched to a gene. The CDR3 runs to 12 residues. CDR1 SQVTM and CDR2 ANQGSEA come from the germline V gene. In DNA form, the CDR3 reads TGCAGCGTTGGGACAGGGCAAGAGACCCAGTACTTC. It codes for CSVGTGQETQYF.

The table lists this clonotype with many counts. This chain joins TRBV20-1 and TRBJ2-5, with D perhaps TRBD2 (6 bases). The V end lost 4 bases, the J end lost 5 bases, and 17 bases lay between the germline ends. Looked up from germline, CDR1 is DFQATT and CDR2 is SNEGSKA (reference sequence). The CDR3 length is 14 residues. CDR3 coding DNA: TGCAGTGCTACCCCCGGAGGGGCTGGCGAGACCCAGTACTTC. Amino acid sequence: CSATPGGAGETQYF.

This clonotype was detected ten times or more. One junction end does not reproduce the germline sequence, and a read error may be involved. The gene calls are TRBV12-3 or TRBV12-4 and TRBJ2-3; 7 nucleotides line up with TRBD2. The CDR3 consists of 12 residues. This CDR3 is CASSPSGDKQYF. Here the CDR3 DNA reads TGTGCCAGCAGTCCCAGCGGGGATAAGCAGTATTTT.

The sample holds many counts of this clonotype. This chain uses TRBV24-1 with TRBJ2-5; D possibly corresponds to TRBD2 (7 bases). This CDR3 is 14 amino acids long. Per germline, CDR1 KGHDR and CDR2 SFDVKD. The V end was cut by 9 bases, the J end by 5 bases, with 18 bases between. The CDR3 sequence is CATGGGSRSETQYF. CDR3 nucleotide sequence: TGTGCCACCGGGGGGGGCTCACGTAGCGAGACCCAGTACTTC.

The chain links TRBV3-1 to TRBJ2-5, with D possibly matching TRBD1 (6 bases). Germline lookup yields CDR1 LGHDT and CDR2 YNNKEL (reference sequence). Between the trimmed V and J ends, which lost 1 base and 1 base, there was a span of 13 bases. This CDR3 spans 16 amino acids. The CDR3 DNA reads TGTGCCAGCAGCCAAGTCCACACAGGGATCCAAGAGACCCAGTACTTC. Encoded protein: CASSQVHTGIQETQYF.

This clonotype was seen at least ten times. The chain couples TRBV6-5 to TRBJ1-4, with 7 positions matching TRBD1. Germline CDR1 and CDR2: MNHEY and SVGAGI. The CDR3 contains 17 residues. The V and J ends lost 6 bases and 4 bases, in that order; junction bases with no gene match: 14. The CDR3 coding sequence is TGTGCCAGCAGCCCTCTGATCGGACAGGATCTTAATGAAAAACTGTTTTTT. Its protein product is CASSPLIGQDLNEKLFF.

This clonotype occurred many times. The chain combines TRBV6-5 with TRBJ1-5; unclear D gene. Germline V gene data show CDR1 as MNHEY and CDR2 as SVGAGI. The CDR3 is 15 residues long. Trimming removed 6 bases from V and 2 bases from J, with 14 bases in between. CDR3 nucleotides: TGTGCCAGCAGCCCAAGAGGAGGAGGCAATCAGCCCCAGCATTTT. Translating gives CASSPRGGGNQPQHF.

This clonotype was found many times. The chain joins TRBV29-1 to TRBJ2-3; D is uncertain. Germline CDR1 is SQVTM and CDR2 is ANQGSEA. V was shortened by 4 bases and J by 2 bases, with 4 bases between the two germline ends. This CDR3 has 11 amino acids. Written as DNA, the CDR3 is TGCAGCGTTGGGGACACAGATACGCAGTATTTT. It encodes CSVGDTDTQYF.